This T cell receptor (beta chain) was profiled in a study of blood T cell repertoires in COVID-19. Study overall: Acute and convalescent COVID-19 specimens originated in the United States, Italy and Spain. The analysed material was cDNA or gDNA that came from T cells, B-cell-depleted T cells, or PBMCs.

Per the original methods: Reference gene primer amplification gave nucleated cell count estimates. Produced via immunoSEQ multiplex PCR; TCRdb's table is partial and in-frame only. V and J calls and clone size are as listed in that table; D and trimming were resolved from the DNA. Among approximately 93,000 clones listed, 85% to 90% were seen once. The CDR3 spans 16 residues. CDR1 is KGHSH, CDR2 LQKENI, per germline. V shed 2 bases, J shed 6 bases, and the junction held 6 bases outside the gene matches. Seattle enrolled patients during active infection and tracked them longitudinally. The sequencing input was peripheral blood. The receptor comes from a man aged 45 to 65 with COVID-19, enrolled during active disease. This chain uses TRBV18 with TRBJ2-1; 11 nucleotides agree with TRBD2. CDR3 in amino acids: CASSPSLAGGGNEQFF. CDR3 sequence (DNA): TGTGCCAGCTCACCATCGCTAGCGGGGGGTGGCAATGAGCAGTTCTTC.